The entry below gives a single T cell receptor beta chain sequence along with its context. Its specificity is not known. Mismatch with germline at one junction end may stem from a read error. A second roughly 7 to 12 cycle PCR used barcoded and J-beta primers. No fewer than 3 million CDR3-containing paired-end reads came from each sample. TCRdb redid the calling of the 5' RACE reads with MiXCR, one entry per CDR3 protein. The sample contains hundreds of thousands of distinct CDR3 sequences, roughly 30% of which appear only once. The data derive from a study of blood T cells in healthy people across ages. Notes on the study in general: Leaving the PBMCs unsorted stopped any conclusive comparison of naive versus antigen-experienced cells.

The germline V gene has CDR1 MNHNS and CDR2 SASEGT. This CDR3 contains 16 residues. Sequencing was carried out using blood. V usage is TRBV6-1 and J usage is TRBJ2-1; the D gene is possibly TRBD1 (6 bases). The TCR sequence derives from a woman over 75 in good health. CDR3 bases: TGTGCCAGCAGTGAATTAGCAGGGGCTACTTACAATGGGCAGTTCTTC. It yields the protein CASSELAGATYNGQFF.